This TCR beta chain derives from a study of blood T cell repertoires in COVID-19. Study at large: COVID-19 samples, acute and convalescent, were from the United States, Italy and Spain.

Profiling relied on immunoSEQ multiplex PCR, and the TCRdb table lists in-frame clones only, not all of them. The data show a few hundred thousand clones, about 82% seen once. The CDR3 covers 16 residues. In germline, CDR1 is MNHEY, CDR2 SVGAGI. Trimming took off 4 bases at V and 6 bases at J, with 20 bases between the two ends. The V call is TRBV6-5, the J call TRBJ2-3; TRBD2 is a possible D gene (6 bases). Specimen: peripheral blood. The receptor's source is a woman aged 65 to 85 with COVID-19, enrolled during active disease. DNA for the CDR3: TGTGCCAGCAGTTCCTTCAGGAGGGAGTTGTCCGATACGCAGTATTTT. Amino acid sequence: CASSSFRRELSDTQYF.